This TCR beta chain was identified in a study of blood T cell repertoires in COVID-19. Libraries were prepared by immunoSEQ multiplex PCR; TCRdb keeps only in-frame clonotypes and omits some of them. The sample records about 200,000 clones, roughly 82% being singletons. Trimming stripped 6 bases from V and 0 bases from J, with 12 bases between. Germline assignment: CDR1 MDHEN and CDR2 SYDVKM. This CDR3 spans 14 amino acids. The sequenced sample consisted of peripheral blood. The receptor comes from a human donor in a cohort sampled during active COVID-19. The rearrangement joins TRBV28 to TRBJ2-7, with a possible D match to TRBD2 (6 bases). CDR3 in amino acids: CASRTAGSSYEQYF. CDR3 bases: TGTGCCAGCAGAACAGCGGGCAGCTCCTACGAGCAGTACTTC.